This is a list of T cell receptor beta chains from one sample in a study of identical twins. TCRdb itself ran the 5' RACE reads through MiXCR, one entry per CDR3 protein. The repertoire holds around 570,000 distinct CDR3 sequences, with 9.5% to 10% as singletons. These data were also reused for a study on yellow fever vaccine responses in identical twins.

The sequenced material came from PBMCs. These receptors were obtained from a woman aged 18-29 years in good health. CDR3s include the opening cysteine and the closing phenylalanine or tryptophan. The D gene is left open where the match is weak. Size is stated for part of the rows, as once, few or many counts, or as a class when the clone is expanded.

V: TRBV14; size: -; D: -; J: TRBJ2-1; CDR3: CASSRTQGILEQFF; DNA: TGTGCCAGCAGCCGGACCCAGGGCATATTGGAGCAGTTCTTC
V: TRBV6-4; size: many; D: -; J: TRBJ2-3; CDR3: CASSGDGGDTDTQYF; DNA: TGTGCCAGCAGTGGGGACGGCGGAGACACAGATACGCAGTATTTT
V: TRBV7-2; size: many; D: TRBD2; J: TRBJ2-7; CDR3: CASSPRTSGGEQYF; DNA: TGTGCCAGCAGCCCTCGGACTAGCGGGGGCGAGCAGTACTTC
V: TRBV27; size: many; D: -; J: TRBJ2-5; CDR3: CASPSPQETQYF; DNA: TGTGCCAGCCCTTCCCCCCAAGAGACCCAGTACTTC
V: TRBV20-1; size: few; D: -; J: TRBJ1-3; CDR3: CSARDNRAGNTIYF; DNA: TGCAGTGCTAGAGATAACCGTGCGGGAAACACCATATATTTT
V: TRBV28; size: many; D: TRBD1; J: TRBJ2-5; CDR3: CASGTTSGTAQETQYF; DNA: TGTGCCAGCGGAACCACGTCAGGGACAGCCCAAGAGACCCAGTACTTC
V: TRBV20-1; size: many; D: TRBD2; J: TRBJ2-1; CDR3: CSAPGLAGDEQFF; DNA: TGCAGTGCTCCCGGACTAGCGGGAGATGAGCAGTTCTTC
V: TRBV28; size: many; D: -; J: TRBJ1-5; CDR3: CASSSNRVQPQHF; DNA: TGTGCCAGCAGTTCTAACAGGGTTCAGCCCCAGCATTTT
V: TRBV13; size: many; D: -; J: TRBJ2-1; CDR3: CASREMRDNEQFF; DNA: TGTGCCAGCCGGGAGATGCGGGACAATGAGCAGTTCTTC
V: TRBV4-3; size: -; D: -; J: TRBJ2-3; CDR3: CASRLALGLGEQYF; DNA: TGCGCCAGCAGACTCGCCCTAGGGTTGGGTGAGCAGTATTTT
V: TRBV6-1; size: -; D: -; J: TRBJ1-2; CDR3: CASKDRDANYGYTF; DNA: TGTGCCAGTAAAGACCGGGATGCTAACTATGGCTACACCTTC